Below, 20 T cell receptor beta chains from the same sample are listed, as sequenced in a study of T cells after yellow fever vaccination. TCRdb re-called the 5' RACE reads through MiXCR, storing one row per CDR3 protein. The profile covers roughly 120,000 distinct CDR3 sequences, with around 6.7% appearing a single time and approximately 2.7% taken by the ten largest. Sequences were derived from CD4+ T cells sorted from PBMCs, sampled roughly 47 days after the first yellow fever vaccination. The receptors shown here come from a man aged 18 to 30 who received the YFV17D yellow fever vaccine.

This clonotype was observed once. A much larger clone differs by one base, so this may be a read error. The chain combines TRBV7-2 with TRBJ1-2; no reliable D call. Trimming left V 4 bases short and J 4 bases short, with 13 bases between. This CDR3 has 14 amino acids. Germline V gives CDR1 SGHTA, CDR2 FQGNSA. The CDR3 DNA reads TGTGCCAGCAGCTCACGACACGGCTTCTATGGCTACACCTTC. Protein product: CASSSRHGFYGYTF.

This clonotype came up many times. In DNA, the CDR3 is TGCGCCACCCGTCCTAGCGCGAGCACCGGGGAGCTGTTTTTT. Translating it yields CATRPSASTGELFF. The chain employs TRBV5-1 and TRBJ2-2, with D possibly matching TRBD2 (6 bases). Germline loops: CDR1 SGHRS, CDR2 YFSETQ. This CDR3 is 14 amino acids long. Trimming pared 9 bases from V and 4 bases from J, leaving 16 bases between.

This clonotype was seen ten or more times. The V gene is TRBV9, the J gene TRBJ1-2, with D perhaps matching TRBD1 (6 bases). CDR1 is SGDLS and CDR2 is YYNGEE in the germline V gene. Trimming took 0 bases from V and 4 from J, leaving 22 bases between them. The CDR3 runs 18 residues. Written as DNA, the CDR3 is TGTGCCAGCAGCGTAGATACTGGTTGGGGCAGGGGTGCCTATGGCTACACCTTC. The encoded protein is CASSVDTGWGRGAYGYTF. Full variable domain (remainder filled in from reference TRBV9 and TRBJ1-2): DSGVTQTPKHLITATGQRVTLRCSPRSGDLSVYWYQQSLDQGLQFLIQYYNGEERAKGNILERFSAQQFPDLHSELNLSSLELGDSALYFCASSVDTGWGRGAYGYTFGSGTRLTVV.

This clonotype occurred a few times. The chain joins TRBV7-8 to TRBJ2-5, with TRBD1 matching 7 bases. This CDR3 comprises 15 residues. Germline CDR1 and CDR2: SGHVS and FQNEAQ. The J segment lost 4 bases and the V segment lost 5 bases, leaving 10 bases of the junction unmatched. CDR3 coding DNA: TGTGCCAGCAGCGCTACCGGGACAGAGGGAGAGACCCAGTACTTC. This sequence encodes CASSATGTEGETQYF.

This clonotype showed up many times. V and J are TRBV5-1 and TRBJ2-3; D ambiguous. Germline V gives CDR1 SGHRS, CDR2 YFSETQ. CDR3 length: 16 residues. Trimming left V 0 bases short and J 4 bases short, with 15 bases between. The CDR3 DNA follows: TGCGCCAGCAGCTTGGCCCTGAACAGCTTGGCAGATACGCAGTATTTT. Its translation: CASSLALNSLADTQYF. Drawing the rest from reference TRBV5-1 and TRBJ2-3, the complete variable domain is KAGVTQTPRYLIKTRGQQVTLSCSPISGHRSVSWYQQTPGQGLQFLFEYFSETQRNKGNFPGRFSGRQFSNSRSEMNVSTLELGDSALYLCASSLALNSLADTQYFGPGTRLTVL.

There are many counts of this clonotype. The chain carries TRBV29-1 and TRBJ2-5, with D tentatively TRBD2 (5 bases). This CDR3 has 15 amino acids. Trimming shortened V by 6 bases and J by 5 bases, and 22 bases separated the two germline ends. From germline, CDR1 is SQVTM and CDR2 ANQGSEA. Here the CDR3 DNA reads TGCAGCGTCGCCAGAGCGGTTGGGTCGGGGGAGACCCAGTACTTC. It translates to CSVARAVGSGETQYF.

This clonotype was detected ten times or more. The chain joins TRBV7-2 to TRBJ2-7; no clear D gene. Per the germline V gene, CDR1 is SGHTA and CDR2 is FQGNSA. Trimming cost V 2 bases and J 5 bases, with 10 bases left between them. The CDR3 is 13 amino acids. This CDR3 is CASSLFSLNEQYV. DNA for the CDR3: TGTGCCAGCAGCTTATTTTCACTAAACGAGCAGTACGTC.

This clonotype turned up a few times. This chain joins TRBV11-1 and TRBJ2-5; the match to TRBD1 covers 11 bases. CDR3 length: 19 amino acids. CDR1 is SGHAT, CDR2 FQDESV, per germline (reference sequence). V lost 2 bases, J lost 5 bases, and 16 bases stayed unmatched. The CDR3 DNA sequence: TGTGCCAGCAGCTTATCGGCCCGGACAGGGGGCCGGTCAATGGAGACCCAGTACTTC. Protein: CASSLSARTGGRSMETQYF.

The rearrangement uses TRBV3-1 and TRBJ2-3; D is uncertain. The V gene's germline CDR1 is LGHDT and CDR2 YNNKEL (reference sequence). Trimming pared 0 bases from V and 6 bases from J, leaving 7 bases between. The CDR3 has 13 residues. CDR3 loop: CASSQERSDTQYF. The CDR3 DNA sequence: TGTGCCAGCAGCCAAGAACGGTCGGATACGCAGTATTTT.

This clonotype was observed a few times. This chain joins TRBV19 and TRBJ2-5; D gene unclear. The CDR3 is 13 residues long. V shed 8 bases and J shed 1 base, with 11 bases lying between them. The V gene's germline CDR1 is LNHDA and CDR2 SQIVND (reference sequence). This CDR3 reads CASSDGIQETQYF. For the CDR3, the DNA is TGTGCCAGTTCAGACGGAATCCAAGAGACCCAGTACTTC.

CDR3 bases: TGTGCCAGCAGACTCCGTTTGAGCTCTGGGGCCAACGTCCTGACTTTC. Its translation: CASRLRLSSGANVLTF. The rearrangement links TRBV6-2 or TRBV6-3 to TRBJ2-6; D call uncertain. V was trimmed by 6 bases and J by 0 bases, leaving 12 bases between them. CDR3 size: 16 residues. Germline V CDR1 and CDR2: MNHEY, SVGEGT.

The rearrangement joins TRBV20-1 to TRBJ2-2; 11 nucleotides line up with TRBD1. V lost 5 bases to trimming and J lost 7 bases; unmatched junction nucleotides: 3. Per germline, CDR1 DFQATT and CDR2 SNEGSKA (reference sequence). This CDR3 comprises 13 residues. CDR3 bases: TGCAGTGCTGGACAGGGGGCGGGCGGGGAGCTGTTTTTT. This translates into CSAGQGAGGELFF.

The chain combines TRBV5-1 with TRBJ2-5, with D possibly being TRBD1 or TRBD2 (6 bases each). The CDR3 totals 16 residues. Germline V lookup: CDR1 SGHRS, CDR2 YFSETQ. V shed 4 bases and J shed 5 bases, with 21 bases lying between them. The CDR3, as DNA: TGCGCCAGCAGCGGCCCTGGGGGGCTTATTTCGGAGACCCAGTACTTC. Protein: CASSGPGGLISETQYF.

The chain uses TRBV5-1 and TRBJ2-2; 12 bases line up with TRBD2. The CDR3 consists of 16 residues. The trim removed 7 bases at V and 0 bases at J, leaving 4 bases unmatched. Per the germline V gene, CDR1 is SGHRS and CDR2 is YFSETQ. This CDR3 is CASRLAGAANTGELFF. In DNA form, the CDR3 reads TGCGCCAGCCGACTAGCGGGGGCCGCGAACACCGGGGAGCTGTTTTTT.

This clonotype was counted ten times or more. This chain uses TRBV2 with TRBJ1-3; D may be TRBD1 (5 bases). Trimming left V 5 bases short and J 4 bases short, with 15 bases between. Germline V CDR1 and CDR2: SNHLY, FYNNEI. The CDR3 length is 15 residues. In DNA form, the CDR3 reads TGTGCCAGCAGTAATGCAGGGTCGACGGGAAACACCATATATTTT. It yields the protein CASSNAGSTGNTIYF.

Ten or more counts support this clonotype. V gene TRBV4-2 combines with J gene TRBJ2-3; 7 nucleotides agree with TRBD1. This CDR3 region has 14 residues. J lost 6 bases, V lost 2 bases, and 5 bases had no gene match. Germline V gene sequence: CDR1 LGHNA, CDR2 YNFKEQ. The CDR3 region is CASSQLGTADTQYF. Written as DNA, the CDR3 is TGTGCCAGCAGCCAACTTGGGACAGCGGATACGCAGTATTTT.

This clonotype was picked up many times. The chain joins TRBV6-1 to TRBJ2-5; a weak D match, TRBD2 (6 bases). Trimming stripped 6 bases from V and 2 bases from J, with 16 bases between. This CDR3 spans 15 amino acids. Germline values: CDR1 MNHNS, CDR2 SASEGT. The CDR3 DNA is TGTGCCAGCAGCCTCCCGGGGCGGGGACAAGAGACCCAGTACTTC. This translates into CASSLPGRGQETQYF.

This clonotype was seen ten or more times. CDR3 residues: CASSFGSSETQYF. CDR3 DNA: TGTGCCAGCAGCTTCGGATCGAGTGAGACCCAGTACTTC. The V gene is TRBV11-2, the J gene TRBJ2-5; no firm D call. Trimming took 3 bases from V and 5 from J, leaving 10 bases between them. The V gene's germline CDR1 is SGHAT and CDR2 FQNNGV. The length of the CDR3 is 13 residues.

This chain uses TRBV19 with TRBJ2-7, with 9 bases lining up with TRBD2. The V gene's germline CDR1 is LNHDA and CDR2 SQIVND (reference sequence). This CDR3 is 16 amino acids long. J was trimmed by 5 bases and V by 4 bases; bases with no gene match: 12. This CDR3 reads CASSNLAGAAPDEQYF. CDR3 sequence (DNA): TGTGCCAGTAGTAACTTAGCGGGGGCGGCTCCTGACGAGCAGTACTTC.

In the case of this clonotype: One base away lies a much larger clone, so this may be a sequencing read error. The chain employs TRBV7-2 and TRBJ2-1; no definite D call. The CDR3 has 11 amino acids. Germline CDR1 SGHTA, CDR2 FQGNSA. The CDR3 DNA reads TGTGCCAACAGCCCCCGTCAGGTGCAGTTCTTC. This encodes CANSPRQVQFF.